In this sample, the clone carrying this T cell receptor beta chain turned up a few times. These data belong to a study of OX40 agonist ivuxolimab in advanced cancers. Study details: Administration of intravenous ivuxolimab to patients occurred every 2 weeks at 0.01 to 10 mg/kg.

The V gene lost 3 bases and the J gene lost 6 bases, with 12 bases spanning the gap. The CDR3 contains 14 residues. Looked up from germline, CDR1 is WNHNN and CDR2 is SYGVQD (reference sequence). TCRdb's copy holds only in-frame clones and misses some; the assay was immunoSEQ multiplex PCR. The table records tens of thousands of clones, about 90% of them present only once. Patients were ruled out by autoimmune disease history or systemic immunosuppression. The chain employs TRBV10-1 and TRBJ2-1; D is possibly TRBD2 (5 bases). Sequenced material: CD4+ or CD8+ T cells sorted from blood, taken in a trial of the OX40 agonist ivuxolimab. The clonotype originates from an adult with an advanced solid tumor such as melanoma, head and neck, liver or kidney cancer. The CDR3 bases are TGCGCCAGCAGTGAAACGGGGATTGGCAATGAGCAGTTCTTC. Encoded protein: CASSETGIGNEQFF.